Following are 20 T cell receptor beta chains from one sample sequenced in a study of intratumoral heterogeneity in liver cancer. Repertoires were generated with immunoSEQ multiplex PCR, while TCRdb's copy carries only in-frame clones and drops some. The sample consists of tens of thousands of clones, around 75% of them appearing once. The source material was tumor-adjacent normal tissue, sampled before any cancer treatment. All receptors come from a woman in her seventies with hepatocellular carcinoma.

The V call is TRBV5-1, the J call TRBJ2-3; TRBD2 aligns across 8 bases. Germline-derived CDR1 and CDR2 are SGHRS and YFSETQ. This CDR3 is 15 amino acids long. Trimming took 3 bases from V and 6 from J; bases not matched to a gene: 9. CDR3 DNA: TGCGCCAGCAGCTCCGCGACTAGCGTATTCGATACGCAGTATTTT. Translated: CASSSATSVFDTQYF.

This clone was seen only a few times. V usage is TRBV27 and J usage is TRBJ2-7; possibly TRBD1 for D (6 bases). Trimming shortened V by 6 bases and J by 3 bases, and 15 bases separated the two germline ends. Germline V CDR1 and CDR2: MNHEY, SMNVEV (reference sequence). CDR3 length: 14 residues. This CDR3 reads CASRKETGIYEQYF. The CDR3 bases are TGTGCCAGCAGAAAGGAAACAGGGATCTACGAGCAGTACTTC.

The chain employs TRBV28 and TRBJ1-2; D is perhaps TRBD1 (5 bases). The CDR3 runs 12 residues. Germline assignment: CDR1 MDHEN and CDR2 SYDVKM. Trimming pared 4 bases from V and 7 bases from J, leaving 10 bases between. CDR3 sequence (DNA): TGTGCCAGCAGTTCGACGACAGTTGGCTACACCTTC. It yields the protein CASSSTTVGYTF.

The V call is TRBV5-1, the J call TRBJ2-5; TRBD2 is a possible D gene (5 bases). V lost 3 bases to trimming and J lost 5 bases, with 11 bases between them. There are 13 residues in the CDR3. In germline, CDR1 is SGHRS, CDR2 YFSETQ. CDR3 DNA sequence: TGCGCCAGCAGCTCGAGAGAGGGTGAGACCCAGTACTTC. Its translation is CASSSREGETQYF.

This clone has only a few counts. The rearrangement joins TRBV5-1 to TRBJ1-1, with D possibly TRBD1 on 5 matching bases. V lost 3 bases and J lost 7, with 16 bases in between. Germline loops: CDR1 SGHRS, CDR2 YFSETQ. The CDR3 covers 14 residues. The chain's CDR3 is CASSYYQGRGEAFF. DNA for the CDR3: TGCGCCAGCAGCTATTATCAGGGAAGGGGTGAAGCTTTCTTT.

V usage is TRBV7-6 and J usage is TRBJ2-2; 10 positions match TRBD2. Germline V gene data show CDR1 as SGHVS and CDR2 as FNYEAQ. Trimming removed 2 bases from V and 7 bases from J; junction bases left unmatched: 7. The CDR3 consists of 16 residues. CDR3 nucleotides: TGTGCCAGCAGCTTAAGGGCTAGCGGGAGCGTCGGGGAGCTGTTTTTT. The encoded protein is CASSLRASGSVGELFF.

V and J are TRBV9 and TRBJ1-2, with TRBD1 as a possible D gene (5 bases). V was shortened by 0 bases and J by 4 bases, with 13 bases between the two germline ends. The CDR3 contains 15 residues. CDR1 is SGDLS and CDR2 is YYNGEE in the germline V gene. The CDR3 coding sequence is TGTGCCAGCAGCGTAGGGGCCTCAGGGCTCTATGGCTACACCTTC. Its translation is CASSVGASGLYGYTF.

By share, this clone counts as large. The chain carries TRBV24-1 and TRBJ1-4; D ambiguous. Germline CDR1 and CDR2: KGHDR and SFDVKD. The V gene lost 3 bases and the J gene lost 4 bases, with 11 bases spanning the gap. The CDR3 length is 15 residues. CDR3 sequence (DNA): TGTGCCACCAGTGATGCCCGGACGGGTAATGAAAAACTGTTTTTT. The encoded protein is CATSDARTGNEKLFF.

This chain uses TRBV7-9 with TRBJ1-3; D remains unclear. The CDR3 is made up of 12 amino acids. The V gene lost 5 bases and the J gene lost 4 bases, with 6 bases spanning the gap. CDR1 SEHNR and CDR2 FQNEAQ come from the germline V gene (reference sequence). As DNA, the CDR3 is TGTGCCAGCAGCACCACCGGAAACACCATATATTTT. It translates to CASSTTGNTIYF. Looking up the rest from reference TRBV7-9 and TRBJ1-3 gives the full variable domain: DTGVSQNPRHKITKRGQNVTFRCDPISEHNRLYWYRQTLGQGPEFLTYFQNEAQLEKSRLLSDRFSAERPKGSFSTLEIQRTEQGDSAMYLCASSTTGNTIYFGEGSWLTVV.

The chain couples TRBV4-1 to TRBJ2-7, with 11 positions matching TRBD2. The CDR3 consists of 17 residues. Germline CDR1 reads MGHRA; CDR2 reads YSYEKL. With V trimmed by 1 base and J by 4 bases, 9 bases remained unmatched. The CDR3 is CASSQGNQGLAEYEQYF. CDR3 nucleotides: TGCGCCAGCAGCCAAGGAAACCAGGGACTAGCGGAGTACGAGCAGTACTTC.

The CDR3 reads CASSVGGEAGEQYF. The CDR3, as DNA: TGTGCCAGCAGCGTAGGGGGGGAGGCAGGCGAGCAGTACTTC. The chain employs TRBV9 and TRBJ2-7, with a possible D match to TRBD2 (6 bases). Per the germline V gene, CDR1 is SGDLS and CDR2 is YYNGEE. Trimming left V 0 bases short and J 6 bases short, with 13 bases between. The CDR3 runs to 14 residues.

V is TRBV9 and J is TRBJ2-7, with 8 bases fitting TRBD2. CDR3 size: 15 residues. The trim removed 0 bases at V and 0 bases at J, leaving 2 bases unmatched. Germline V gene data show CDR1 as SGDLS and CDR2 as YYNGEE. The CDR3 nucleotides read TGTGCCAGCAGCGTAGGGACTAGCCACTCCTACGAGCAGTACTTC. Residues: CASSVGTSHSYEQYF.

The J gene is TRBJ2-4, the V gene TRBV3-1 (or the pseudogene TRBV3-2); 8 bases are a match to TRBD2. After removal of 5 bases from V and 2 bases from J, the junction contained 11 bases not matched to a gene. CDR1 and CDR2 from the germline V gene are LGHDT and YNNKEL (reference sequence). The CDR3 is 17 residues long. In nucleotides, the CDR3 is TGTGCCAGCAGCACACGGACTAGCAGCCTAACCAAAAACATTCAGTACTTC. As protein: CASSTRTSSLTKNIQYF.

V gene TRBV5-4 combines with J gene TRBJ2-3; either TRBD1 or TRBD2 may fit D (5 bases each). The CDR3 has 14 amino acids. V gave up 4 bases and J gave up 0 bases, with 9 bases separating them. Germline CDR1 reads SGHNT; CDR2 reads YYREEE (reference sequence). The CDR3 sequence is CASSPGPSTDTQYF. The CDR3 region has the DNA TGTGCCAGCAGCCCGGGACCCAGCACAGATACGCAGTATTTT. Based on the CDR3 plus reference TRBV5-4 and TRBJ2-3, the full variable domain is ETGVTQSPTHLIKTRGQQVTLRCSSQSGHNTVSWYQQALGQGPQFIFQYYREEENGRGNFPPRFSGLQFPNYSSELNVNALELDDSALYLCASSPGPSTDTQYFGPGTRLTVL.

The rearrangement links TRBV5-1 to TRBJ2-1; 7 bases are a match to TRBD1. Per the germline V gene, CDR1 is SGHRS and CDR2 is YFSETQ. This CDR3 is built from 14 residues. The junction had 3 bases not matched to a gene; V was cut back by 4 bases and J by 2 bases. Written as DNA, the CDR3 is TGCGCCAGCAGCCTCGACAGGGCCTACAATGAGCAGTTCTTC. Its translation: CASSLDRAYNEQFF.

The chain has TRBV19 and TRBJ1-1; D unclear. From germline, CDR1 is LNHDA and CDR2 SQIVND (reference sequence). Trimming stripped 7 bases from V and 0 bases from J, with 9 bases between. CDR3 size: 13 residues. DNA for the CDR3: TGTGCCAGTATGTTTGAGGTGAACACTGAAGCTTTCTTT. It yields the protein CASMFEVNTEAFF.

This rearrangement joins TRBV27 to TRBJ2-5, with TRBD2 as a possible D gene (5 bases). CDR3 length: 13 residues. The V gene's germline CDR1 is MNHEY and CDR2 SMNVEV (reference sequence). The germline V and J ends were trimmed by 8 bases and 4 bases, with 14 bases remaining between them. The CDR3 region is CASGGPGRETQYF. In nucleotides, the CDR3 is TGTGCCAGCGGCGGGCCGGGGAGAGAGACCCAGTACTTC.

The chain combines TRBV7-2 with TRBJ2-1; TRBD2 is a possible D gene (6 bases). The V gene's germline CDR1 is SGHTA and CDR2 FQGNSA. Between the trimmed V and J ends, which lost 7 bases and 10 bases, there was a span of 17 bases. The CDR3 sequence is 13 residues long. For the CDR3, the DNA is TGTGCCAGCATCCCACTCCGGGGGATCGAGCAGTTCTTC. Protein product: CASIPLRGIEQFF.

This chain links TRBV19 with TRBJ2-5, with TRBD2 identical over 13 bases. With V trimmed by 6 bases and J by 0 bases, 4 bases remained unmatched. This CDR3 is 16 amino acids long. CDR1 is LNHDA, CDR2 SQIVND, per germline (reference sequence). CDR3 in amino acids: CASSPGLAGDQETQYF. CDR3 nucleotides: TGTGCCAGTAGCCCCGGACTAGCGGGAGACCAAGAGACCCAGTACTTC.

This CDR3 reads CASSFWANEQYF. The DNA of the CDR3 is TGTGCCAGCAGTTTTTGGGCCAACGAGCAGTACTTC. This rearrangement joins TRBV28 to TRBJ2-7; D remains ambiguous. Germline V gene data show CDR1 as MDHEN and CDR2 as SYDVKM. The CDR3 loop spans 12 amino acids. V lost 3 bases and J 5 bases, leaving 8 bases between the germline ends.